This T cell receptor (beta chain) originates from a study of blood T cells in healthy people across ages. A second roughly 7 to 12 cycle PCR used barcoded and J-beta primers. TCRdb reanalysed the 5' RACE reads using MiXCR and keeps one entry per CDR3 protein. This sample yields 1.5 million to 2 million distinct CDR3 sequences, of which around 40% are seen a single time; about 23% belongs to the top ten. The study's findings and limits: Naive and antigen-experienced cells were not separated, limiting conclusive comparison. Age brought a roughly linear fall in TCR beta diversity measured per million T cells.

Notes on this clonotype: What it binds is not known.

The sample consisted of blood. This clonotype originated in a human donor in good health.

The CDR3 DNA sequence: TGTGCCAGCGGGGGGCCTTTAACAAGCTCCTACAATGAGCAGTTCTTC. Translating gives CASGGPLTSSYNEQFF. V gene TRBV6-2 or TRBV6-3 combines with J gene TRBJ2-1, with D perhaps TRBD1 or TRBD2 (6 bases each). The V gene lost 8 bases and the J gene lost 0 bases, with 17 bases spanning the gap. Germline lookup yields CDR1 MNHEY and CDR2 SVGEGT. This CDR3 has 16 residues.